A single sample is the source of the 8 T cell receptor beta chains below, sequenced in a study of cytomegalovirus exposure and HLA in healthy donors (dated by TCRdb to 2016 to 2017). The library came from the immunoSEQ multiplex PCR assay. TCRdb holds this immuneACCESS table with in-frame rearrangements only. Some clones are missing; in checked studies, unresolved V genes explain under half, and the rest has no known cause. This sample holds some 260,000 clones; around 91% were observed only once. Of the sample, just over 3% is held by the ten largest clones. The sample taken for sequencing was PBMCs. The receptor source for this set is a woman aged 25 to 39 in good health and CMV-seronegative.

This clone has just one count. The chain combines TRBV5-1 with TRBJ1-1; D unresolved. CDR3 length: 13 amino acids. Trimming left V 0 bases short and J 8 bases short, with 11 bases between. Germline V gives CDR1 SGHRS, CDR2 YFSETQ. The CDR3 DNA reads as TGCGCCAGCAGCTTGGTATTTTCCGGGGAAGCTTTCTTT. Translating it yields CASSLVFSGEAFF.

The chain uses TRBV7-9 and TRBJ2-5; TRBD2 aligns across 9 bases. CDR1 is SEHNR, CDR2 FQNEAQ, per germline (reference sequence). CDR3 length equals 15 residues. Trimming removed 2 bases from V and 5 bases from J; junction bases left unmatched: 6. CDR3 sequence reads: CASSLWSAGGETQYF. CDR3 nucleotides: TGTGCCAGCAGCTTATGGTCGGCGGGAGGGGAGACCCAGTACTTC.

The chain employs TRBV6-1 and TRBJ2-4; 7 positions agree with TRBD2. The CDR3 sequence is 14 residues long. The V and J ends lost 8 bases and 3 bases, in that order; junction bases with no gene match: 7. Germline V lookup: CDR1 MNHNS, CDR2 SASEGT. This CDR3 is CASGVGGDKNIQYF. CDR3 bases: TGTGCCAGCGGGGTTGGGGGGGACAAAAACATTCAGTACTTC.

This chain links TRBV27 with TRBJ2-5; D is ambiguous. CDR3 length: 15 amino acids. Trimming stripped 4 bases from V and 0 bases from J, with 12 bases between. CDR1 MNHEY and CDR2 SMNVEV come from the germline V gene (reference sequence). CDR3 protein: CASSSPPGYQETQYF. The DNA of the CDR3 is TGTGCCAGCAGTTCCCCTCCCGGGTACCAAGAGACCCAGTACTTC.

The chain recombines TRBV9 with TRBJ2-7; 12 bases map to TRBD2. Germline CDR1 is SGDLS and CDR2 is YYNGEE. CDR3 size: 15 residues. Trimming took 2 bases from V and 5 from J; bases not matched to a gene: 5. The CDR3 protein is CASSVTSGSFHEQYF. CDR3 nucleotide sequence: TGTGCCAGCAGCGTGACTAGCGGGAGTTTCCACGAGCAGTACTTC.

The V call is TRBV5-4, the J call TRBJ2-7, with D maybe TRBD2 (5 bases). Trimming shortened V by 6 bases and J by 0 bases, and 13 bases separated the two germline ends. The CDR3 spans 14 residues. Germline-derived CDR1 and CDR2 are SGHNT and YYREEE (reference sequence). DNA for the CDR3: TGTGCCAGCACCCACACGAGCGGCTCCTACGAGCAGTACTTC. This sequence encodes CASTHTSGSYEQYF.

This sequence joins TRBV2 and TRBJ2-7; no clear D. V lost 4 bases, J lost 4 bases, and 11 bases lay in between. The CDR3 loop spans 13 amino acids. Germline V CDR1 and CDR2: SNHLY, FYNNEI. CDR3 sequence: CASSGDKGYEQYF. CDR3 coding DNA: TGTGCCAGCAGTGGAGACAAGGGATACGAGCAGTACTTC. Full variable domain (missing parts from reference TRBV2 and TRBJ2-7): EPEVTQTPSHQVTQMGQEVILRCVPISNHLYFYWYRQILGQKVEFLVSFYNNEISEKSEIFDDQFSVERPDGSNFTLKIRSTKLEDSAMYFCASSGDKGYEQYFGPGTRLTVT.

The rearrangement uses TRBV6-1 and TRBJ2-7; TRBD1 matches 10 bases. After removal of 2 bases from V and 4 bases from J, the junction contained 5 bases not matched to a gene. This CDR3 spans 15 amino acids. Germline assignment: CDR1 MNHNS and CDR2 SASEGT. The CDR3 is CASSETDRGRYEQYF. In nucleotides, the CDR3 is TGTGCCAGCAGTGAAACAGACAGGGGGCGATACGAGCAGTACTTC.